The 18 T cell receptor beta chains listed next were all sequenced from one sample in a study of blood T cell repertoires in COVID-19. Assay: immunoSEQ multiplex PCR; the TCRdb copy retains only in-frame clones and omits some. The repertoire holds tens of thousands of clones, with over 80% as singletons. The specimen sequenced was peripheral blood. Source of these receptors: a human donor in a cohort sampled during active COVID-19.

This rearrangement joins TRBV3-1 (or the pseudogene TRBV3-2) to TRBJ2-7; D is possibly TRBD2 (6 bases). V was trimmed by 4 bases and J by 6 bases, leaving 16 bases between them. The CDR3 is 14 residues long. Germline CDR1 and CDR2: LGHDT and YNNKEL (reference sequence). CDR3 region: CASSPGSWGGEQYF. CDR3 nucleotides: TGTGCCAGCAGCCCAGGAAGTTGGGGAGGCGAGCAGTACTTC.

This chain joins TRBV21-1 and TRBJ2-7; the table calls TRBD1, which could not be checked here. TRBV21-1 is a listed pseudogene. This CDR3 has 16 amino acids. This CDR3 reads CASSKAGQYVFYEQYF. As DNA, the CDR3 is TGTGCCAGCAGCAAAGCGGGACAGTACGTATTCTACGAGCAGTACTTC.

J is TRBJ2-3 and V is TRBV10-3, with TRBD1 matching 9 bases. The CDR3 extends over 14 amino acids. Trimming cost V 8 bases and J 5 bases; bases outside gene matches: 8. Germline lookup yields CDR1 ENHRY and CDR2 SYGVKD. In nucleotides, the CDR3 is TGTGCCATCGCCCGGGACAGGGAGGGAGATACGCAGTATTTT. This codes for CAIARDREGDTQYF.

This chain joins TRBV19 and TRBJ2-3; 9 bases fit TRBD1. The CDR3 has 14 residues. V lost 7 bases to trimming and J lost 4 bases; unmatched junction nucleotides: 6. The V gene's germline CDR1 is LNHDA and CDR2 SQIVND (reference sequence). CDR3 sequence: CASTNRGLPDTQYF. The CDR3 DNA reads TGTGCCAGTACCAACAGGGGGCTCCCAGATACGCAGTATTTT.

The chain is built from TRBV28 and TRBJ2-4, with a possible D match to TRBD2 (5 bases). This CDR3 spans 15 amino acids. Germline CDR1 is MDHEN and CDR2 is SYDVKM. The V end lost 2 bases, the J end lost 1 base, and 9 bases lay between the germline ends. CDR3 sequence reads: CASSLTGGAKNIQYF. The DNA for the CDR3 is TGTGCCAGCAGTTTAACGGGCGGGGCCAAAAACATTCAGTACTTC.

CDR3 sequence: CASSPFGGDYNEQFF. CDR3 sequence (DNA): TGTGCCAGCAGCCCCTTCGGGGGGGACTACAATGAGCAGTTCTTC. The rearrangement joins TRBV11-2 to TRBJ2-1; 8 bases are a match to TRBD2. Trimming at V came to 5 bases and at J to 3 bases, leaving 6 bases not matched to a gene. Germline CDR1 is SGHAT and CDR2 is FQNNGV. The CDR3 runs to 15 residues. Using reference TRBV11-2 and TRBJ2-1 for the parts outside the CDR3, the full variable domain is EAGVAQSPRYKIIEKRQSVAFWCNPISGHATLYWYQQILGQGPKLLIQFQNNGVVDDSQLPKDRFSAERLKGVDSTLKIQPAKLEDSAVYLCASSPFGGDYNEQFFGPGTRLTVL.

The V gene is TRBV27, the J gene TRBJ2-3; TRBD1 matches 9 bases. The CDR3 sequence is 18 residues long. V was clipped by 6 bases and J by 10 bases; unmatched bases: 23. The germline V gene has CDR1 MNHEY and CDR2 SMNVEV (reference sequence). CDR3 in DNA: TGTGCCAGCAGAACCTACAGGGGGCTAAATGCGGGAGTATCATCGCAGTATTTT. Protein product: CASRTYRGLNAGVSSQYF.

The DNA for the CDR3 is TGTGCCAGCAGAAAGAGGACAGGGTTTCAGCCCCAGCATTTT. Residues: CASRKRTGFQPQHF. The V and J genes are TRBV28 and TRBJ1-5; TRBD1 matches 8 bases. CDR3 length equals 14 residues. Per germline, CDR1 MDHEN and CDR2 SYDVKM. V shed 6 bases, J shed 6 bases, and the junction held 7 bases outside the gene matches.

The rearrangement joins TRBV7-6 to TRBJ2-7; TRBD1 matches at 7 bases. This CDR3 is 15 amino acids long. V dropped 1 base and J dropped 0; count of bases not matched to a gene: 3. Germline V lookup: CDR1 SGHVS, CDR2 FNYEAQ. CDR3 residues: CASSLGAGGSYEQYF. The CDR3 nucleotides are TGTGCCAGCAGCTTAGGGGCAGGGGGCTCCTACGAGCAGTACTTC.

The rearrangement links TRBV19 to TRBJ1-5, with 7 bases matching TRBD1. The CDR3 contains 15 residues. The J segment lost 0 bases and the V segment lost 9 bases, leaving 8 bases of the junction unmatched. Germline V gene data show CDR1 as LNHDA and CDR2 as SQIVND (reference sequence). The CDR3, as DNA: TGTGCCAGCAGAGGACAGGACTATAGCAATCAGCCCCAGCATTTT. Translation gives CASRGQDYSNQPQHF. Supplemented by reference TRBV19 and TRBJ1-5, the full variable domain reads DGGITQSPKYLFRKEGQNVTLSCEQNLNHDAMYWYRQDPGQGLRLIYYSQIVNDFQKGDIAEGYSVSREKKESFPLTVTSAQKNPTAFYLCASRGQDYSNQPQHFGDGTRLSIL.

The rearrangement uses TRBV6-1 and TRBJ1-2, with D possibly being TRBD1 (5 bases). The germline V gene has CDR1 MNHNS and CDR2 SASEGT. The CDR3 is made up of 15 amino acids. V lost 1 base to trimming and J lost 7 bases, with 16 bases between them. The DNA of the CDR3 is TGTGCCAGCAGTGAAGTCAGCGGGGGGGTAACTGGCTACACCTTC. It encodes CASSEVSGGVTGYTF.

J is TRBJ2-3 and V is TRBV19; 7 bases line up with TRBD1. There are 15 residues in the CDR3. Trimming cost V 5 bases and J 2 bases; bases outside gene matches: 7. From germline, CDR1 is LNHDA and CDR2 SQIVND (reference sequence). CDR3 amino acids: CASSPWTGYTDTQYF. DNA for the CDR3: TGTGCCAGTAGTCCCTGGACAGGCTACACAGATACGCAGTATTTT.

There are a few counts of this clone. This chain connects TRBV10-1 to TRBJ1-4, with D hard to call. This CDR3 contains 12 residues. V lost 7 bases to trimming and J lost 10 bases, with 13 bases between them. Germline CDR1 and CDR2: WNHNN and SYGVQD (reference sequence). CDR3 coding DNA: TGCGCCAGCAAGGGAGCCATAGGAAAACTGTTTTTT. Its protein product is CASKGAIGKLFF.

V usage is TRBV9 and J usage is TRBJ2-7, with TRBD1 as a possible D gene (6 bases). V was pared by 4 bases and J by 7 bases, with 18 bases between. CDR3 size: 14 residues. CDR1 and CDR2 (germline): SGDLS, YYNGEE. CDR3 residues: CASSSGAALREQYF. The CDR3 DNA reads as TGTGCCAGCAGCTCAGGGGCGGCCCTCAGAGAGCAGTACTTC.

The chain has TRBV11-3 and TRBJ2-7, with D possibly being TRBD1 (5 bases). The CDR3 sequence is 13 residues long. V was clipped by 3 bases and J by 3 bases, with 9 bases between them. Germline CDR1 reads SGHNT; CDR2 reads YENEEA. CDR3 nucleotide sequence: TGTGCCAGCAGCTTCGGCAGGGACTACGAGCAGTACTTC. It specifies CASSFGRDYEQYF.

The chain employs TRBV3-1 (or the pseudogene TRBV3-2) and TRBJ2-7; D not certain. Trimming took 4 bases from V and 2 from J, leaving 3 bases between them. Germline loops: CDR1 LGHDT, CDR2 YNNKEL (reference sequence). The CDR3 spans 11 residues. The CDR3 DNA reads TGTGCCAGCAGCCGCGCCTACGAGCAGTACTTC. Encoded protein: CASSRAYEQYF.

This sequence joins TRBV15 and TRBJ2-5; D is ambiguous. This CDR3 has 17 amino acids. Germline V gene data show CDR1 as LNHNV and CDR2 as YYDKDF (reference sequence). Trimming cost V 0 bases and J 4 bases, with 18 bases left between them. The CDR3: CATSRDRQRELRETQYF. DNA for the CDR3: TGTGCCACCAGCAGAGATCGCCAGCGAGAGTTACGAGAGACCCAGTACTTC.

Only a few counts were recorded for this clone. V usage is TRBV6-6 and J usage is TRBJ2-1; the D is unclear. Germline V CDR1 and CDR2: MNHNY, SVGAGI (reference sequence). V lost 2 bases and J 7 bases, leaving 12 bases between the germline ends. This CDR3 is 14 amino acids long. Written as DNA, the CDR3 is TGTGCCAGCAGTTACCCTGAATTAGCAAATGAGCAGTTCTTC. This codes for CASSYPELANEQFF.